One sample yielded the 19 T cell receptor beta chains listed below, sequenced in a study of CD8+CD57+ T cells in acquired aplastic anemia (dated 2018 in TCRdb). For sequencing, an Illumina HiSeq 2000 was employed. Profiling of TCR beta VDJ combinations and CDR3 sequences used genomic DNA as the template. Through fastp at Q25 and MiXCR, TCRdb rebuilt clones from the public reads, retaining in-frame beta chains. Merged by CDR3 protein, the rows form single entries marked with the most common genes and DNA. The sample contains hundreds of thousands of distinct CDR3 sequences, about half of them found a single time. The ten largest clones add up to 15% to 20% of the sample. Flow cytometry had shown CD8+CD57+ cell expansion in the patients selected for sequencing. The sample consisted of sorted CD4+, CD8+, or CD8+CD57+ T cells (not recorded which) from PBMCs. The receptors stem from a human donor with aplastic anemia.

This clonotype came up many times. J is TRBJ2-5 and V is TRBV5-1, with a tentative D call TRBD1 (6 bases). The CDR3 covers 15 residues. V was clipped by 1 base and J by 3 bases, with 13 bases between them. Germline V gene sequence: CDR1 SGHRS, CDR2 YFSETQ. The CDR3 region has the DNA TGCGCCAGCAGCTTGAGGACAGAACGAAAAGAGACCCAGTACTTC. Protein sequence: CASSLRTERKETQYF.

The V call is TRBV7-2, the J call TRBJ1-1; D is unclear. The CDR3 is 13 residues long. The germline CDR1 and CDR2 sequences are SGHTA and FQGNSA. Between the trimmed V and J ends, which lost 3 bases and 10 bases, there was a span of 15 bases. In nucleotides, the CDR3 is TGTGCCAGCAGCTTCGGGGTGGACCCTGGAGCTTTCTTT. It specifies CASSFGVDPGAFF.

V is TRBV25-1 and J is TRBJ2-1; D may be TRBD2 (5 bases). The CDR3 runs 14 residues. Trimming took 8 bases from V and 5 from J, leaving 16 bases between them. CDR1 and CDR2 from the germline V gene are MGHDK and SYGVNS. In DNA form, the CDR3 reads TGTGCCAGCGGCGATAGCGTGGGCAACAATGAGCAGTTCTTC. This codes for CASGDSVGNNEQFF.

The chain carries TRBV7-2 and TRBJ2-7, with D tentatively TRBD1 or TRBD2 (5 bases each). The V end was cut by 0 bases, the J end by 0 bases, with 15 bases between. The germline V gene has CDR1 SGHTA and CDR2 FQGNSA. The CDR3 has 17 residues. The CDR3 protein is CASSLANLVRGSYEQYF. CDR3 nucleotide sequence: TGTGCCAGCAGCTTAGCGAACCTAGTGAGGGGCTCCTACGAGCAGTACTTC.

This chain connects TRBV27 to TRBJ2-5, with TRBD2 identical over 7 bases. From germline, CDR1 is MNHEY and CDR2 SMNVEV (reference sequence). This CDR3 region has 15 residues. V lost 3 bases, J lost 1 base, and 5 bases stayed unmatched. As DNA, the CDR3 is TGTGCCAGCAGTTTCCACCGGGAGGCCCAAGAGACCCAGTACTTC. This translates into CASSFHREAQETQYF.

This clonotype was recorded at least ten times. V gene TRBV19 combines with J gene TRBJ1-5, with D maybe TRBD1 (6 bases). This CDR3 has 12 amino acids. V was shortened by 7 bases and J by 7 bases, with 11 bases between the two germline ends. Germline assignment: CDR1 LNHDA and CDR2 SQIVND (reference sequence). The CDR3 DNA is TGTGCCAGTACGAGGGGGGGACAGCCCCAGCATTTT. Translated: CASTRGGQPQHF.

This clonotype was found a few times. Given a much more abundant clone one base away, this may be a read error. As the CDR3 is not closed by the conserved phenylalanine or tryptophan, this likely results from a read error. The rearrangement uses TRBV20-1 and TRBJ2-3; D gene ambiguous. Germline V lookup: CDR1 DFQATT, CDR2 SNEGSKA (reference sequence). The germline V and J ends were trimmed by 2 bases and 3 bases, with 9 bases remaining between them. This CDR3 has 13 residues. CDR3 DNA sequence: TGCAGTGCTAGACAGCTTACTACAGATACGCAGTATCTT. The encoded protein is CSARQLTTDTQYL.

Notes on this clonotype: A read error is possible here, since a much larger clone lies one base away. The genes are TRBV5-1 and TRBJ1-1, with a tentative D call TRBD1 (5 bases). This CDR3 has 13 amino acids. Germline lookup yields CDR1 SGHRS and CDR2 YFSETQ. CDR3 amino acids: CASSDSINTEALF. The CDR3 nucleotides read TGCGCCAGCAGCGACAGTATCAACACTGAAGCTCTCTTT.

V usage is TRBV10-3 and J usage is TRBJ2-2; D call uncertain. The CDR3 has 11 residues. V was cut by 7 bases and J by 7 bases, with 7 bases left in between. Germline V CDR1 and CDR2: ENHRY, SYGVKD. The CDR3 region is CAITKGGELFF. For the CDR3, the DNA is TGTGCCATCACCAAAGGCGGGGAGCTGTTTTTT.

The chain has TRBV7-6 and TRBJ1-2; 9 positions match TRBD1. After removal of 0 bases from V and 2 bases from J, the junction contained 7 bases not matched to a gene. Per the germline V gene, CDR1 is SGHVS and CDR2 is FNYEAQ. The CDR3 runs 17 residues. The CDR3 loop is CASSLAGQGRENYGYTF. CDR3 nucleotides: TGTGCCAGCAGCTTAGCGGGACAGGGCCGAGAGAACTATGGCTACACCTTC.

This clonotype was seen at least ten times. This rearrangement joins TRBV12-3 or TRBV12-4 to TRBJ1-2; the D gene is possibly TRBD1 (6 bases). CDR3 length: 13 residues. Trimming pared 2 bases from V and 7 bases from J, leaving 11 bases between. The chain's CDR3 is CASSLLGQSGYTF. The CDR3 DNA follows: TGTGCCAGCAGTTTACTCGGACAGAGTGGCTACACCTTC.

In regard to this clonotype: A much larger clonotype is one base distant, so this may be a read error. This chain connects TRBV7-2 to TRBJ1-4; a weak D match, TRBD1 (6 bases). Germline values: CDR1 SGHTA, CDR2 FQGNSA. This CDR3 contains 16 residues. CDR3 sequence: CASSAAGGAYNEKPFF. In DNA, the CDR3 is TGTGCCAGCAGCGCAGCGGGGGGGGCTTATAATGAAAAACCGTTTTTT.

This chain uses TRBV10-3 with TRBJ1-2; D ambiguous. V dropped 0 bases and J dropped 8 bases, with 4 bases sitting between them. CDR3 size: 11 residues. Germline-derived CDR1 and CDR2 are ENHRY and SYGVKD. This CDR3 reads CAISESGGYTF. The CDR3 coding sequence is TGTGCCATCAGTGAGTCTGGGGGCTACACCTTC.

This clonotype was found a few times. The chain uses TRBV19 and TRBJ2-7; possibly TRBD1 for D (6 bases). Looked up from germline, CDR1 is LNHDA and CDR2 is SQIVND (reference sequence). The CDR3 runs 14 residues. V lost 3 bases to trimming and J lost 3 bases, with 12 bases between them. The CDR3 DNA sequence: TGTGCCAGTAGTATTGAAACAGGGCTCTACGAGCAGTACTTC. Protein sequence: CASSIETGLYEQYF.

This clonotype was recorded at least ten times. The chain couples TRBV7-2 to TRBJ2-1; tentatively, D is TRBD2 (7 bases). Germline loops: CDR1 SGHTA, CDR2 FQGNSA. The V end lost 5 bases, the J end lost 4 bases, and 15 bases lay between the germline ends. This CDR3 has 15 amino acids. The CDR3 spells CASSPRGARYNEQFF. CDR3 DNA sequence: TGTGCCAGCAGCCCCCGGGGGGCCAGATACAATGAGCAGTTCTTC.

In this sample, this clonotype turned up many times. The CDR3 DNA reads as TGTGCCAGCAGCTTAGCGAGCCGAGATGGAAGGTATGGCTACACCTTC. It codes for CASSLASRDGRYGYTF. The rearrangement uses TRBV7-9 and TRBJ1-2; no firm D call. The CDR3 contains 16 residues. The germline gives CDR1 SEHNR, CDR2 FQNEAQ (reference sequence). With 0 bases removed from V and 5 bases from J, the gap between germline ends came to 16 bases.

The chain couples TRBV18 to TRBJ1-2, with a tentative D call TRBD1 (6 bases). The CDR3 length is 14 residues. Trimming removed 8 bases from V and 7 bases from J, with 20 bases in between. Looked up from germline, CDR1 is KGHSH and CDR2 is LQKENI. Here the CDR3 reads CASKPNRAPGGYTF. As DNA, the CDR3 is TGTGCCAGCAAACCGAACAGGGCCCCGGGTGGCTACACCTTC.

In this sample, this clonotype turned up many times. The V gene is TRBV20-1, the J gene TRBJ2-7; TRBD1 is a possible D gene (6 bases). CDR3 size: 13 residues. CDR1 is DFQATT, CDR2 SNEGSKA, per germline (reference sequence). V lost 6 bases, J lost 2 bases, and 14 bases lay in between. CDR3 in amino acids: CSAVQGRPYEQYF. CDR3 in DNA: TGCAGTGCGGTACAGGGAAGGCCCTACGAGCAGTACTTC.

As to this clonotype: The junction does not match germline at one end; this may be a read error. The gene calls are TRBV2 and TRBJ1-1; TRBD1 is a possible D gene (5 bases). Germline assignment: CDR1 SNHLY and CDR2 FYNNEI. This CDR3 has 14 residues. The CDR3 DNA reads TGTGCCGGCAGCTGGGGGAGCGCCAGACCGGAAGCTTTCTTT. Its translation is CAGSWGSARPEAFF.